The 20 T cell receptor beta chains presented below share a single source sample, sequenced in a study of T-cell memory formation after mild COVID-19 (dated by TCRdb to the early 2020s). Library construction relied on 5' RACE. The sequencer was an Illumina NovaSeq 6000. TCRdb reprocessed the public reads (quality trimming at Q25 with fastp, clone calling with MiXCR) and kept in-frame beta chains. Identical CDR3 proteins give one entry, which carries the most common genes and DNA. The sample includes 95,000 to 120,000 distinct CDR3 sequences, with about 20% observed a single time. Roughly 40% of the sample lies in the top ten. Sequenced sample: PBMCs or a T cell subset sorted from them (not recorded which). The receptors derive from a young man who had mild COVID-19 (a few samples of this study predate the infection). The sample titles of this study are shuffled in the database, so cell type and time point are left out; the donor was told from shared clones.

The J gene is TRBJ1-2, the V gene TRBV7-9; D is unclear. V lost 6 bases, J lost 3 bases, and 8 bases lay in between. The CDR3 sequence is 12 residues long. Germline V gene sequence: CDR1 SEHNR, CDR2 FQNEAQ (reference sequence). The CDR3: CASRGGDYGYTF. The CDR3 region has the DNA TGTGCCAGCAGGGGAGGTGACTATGGCTACACCTTC.

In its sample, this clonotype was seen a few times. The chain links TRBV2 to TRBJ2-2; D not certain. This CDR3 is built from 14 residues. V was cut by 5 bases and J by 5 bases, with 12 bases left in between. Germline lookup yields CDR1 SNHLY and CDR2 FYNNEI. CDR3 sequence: CASSPYGLTGELFF. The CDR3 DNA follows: TGTGCCAGCAGTCCCTACGGGCTAACCGGGGAGCTGTTTTTT.

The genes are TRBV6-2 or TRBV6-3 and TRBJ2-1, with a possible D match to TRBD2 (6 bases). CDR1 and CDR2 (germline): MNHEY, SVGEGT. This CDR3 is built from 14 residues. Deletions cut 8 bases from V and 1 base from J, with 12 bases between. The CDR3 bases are TGTGCCAGCGCTATCGGGGGATCCTACAATGAGCAGTTCTTC. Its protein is CASAIGGSYNEQFF.

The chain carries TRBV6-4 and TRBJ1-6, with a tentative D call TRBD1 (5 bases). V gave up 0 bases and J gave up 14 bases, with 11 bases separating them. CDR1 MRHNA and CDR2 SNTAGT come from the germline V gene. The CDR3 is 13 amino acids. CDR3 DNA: TGTGCCAGCAGTGACTCCCCAGGGATAACCCTCCACTTT. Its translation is CASSDSPGITLHF.

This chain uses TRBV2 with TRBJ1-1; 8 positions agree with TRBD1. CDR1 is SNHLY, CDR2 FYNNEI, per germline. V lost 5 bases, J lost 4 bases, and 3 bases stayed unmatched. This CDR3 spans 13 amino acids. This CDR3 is CASSSGGLTEAFF. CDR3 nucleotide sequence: TGTGCCAGCAGTTCAGGGGGCCTCACTGAAGCTTTCTTT. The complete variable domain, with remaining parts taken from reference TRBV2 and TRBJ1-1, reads EPEVTQTPSHQVTQMGQEVILRCVPISNHLYFYWYRQILGQKVEFLVSFYNNEISEKSEIFDDQFSVERPDGSNFTLKIRSTKLEDSAMYFCASSSGGLTEAFFGQGTRLTVV.

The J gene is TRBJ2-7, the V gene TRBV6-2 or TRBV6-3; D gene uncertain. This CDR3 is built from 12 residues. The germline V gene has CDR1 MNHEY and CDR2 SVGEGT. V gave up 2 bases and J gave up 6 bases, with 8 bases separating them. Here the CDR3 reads CASSYGWGEQYF. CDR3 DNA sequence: TGTGCCAGCAGTTACGGCTGGGGCGAGCAGTACTTC.

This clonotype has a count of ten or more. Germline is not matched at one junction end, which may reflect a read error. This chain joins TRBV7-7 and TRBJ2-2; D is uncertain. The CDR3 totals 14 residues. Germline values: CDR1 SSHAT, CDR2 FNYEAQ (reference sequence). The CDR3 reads CASSLRLNTGELFF. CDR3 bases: TGTGCTAGCAGCTTACGTCTGAACACCGGGGAGCTGTTTTTT. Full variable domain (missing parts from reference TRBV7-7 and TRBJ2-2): GAGVSQSPRYKVTKRGQDVTLRCDPISSHATLYWYQQALGQGPEFLTYFNYEAQPDKSGLPSDRFSAERPEGSISTLTIQRTEQRDSAMYRCASSLRLNTGELFFGEGSRLTVL.

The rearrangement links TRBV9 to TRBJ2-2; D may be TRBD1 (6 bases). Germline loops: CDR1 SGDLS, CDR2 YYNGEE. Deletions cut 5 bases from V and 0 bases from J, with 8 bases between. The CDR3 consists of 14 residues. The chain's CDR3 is CASRDSPNTGELFF. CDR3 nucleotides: TGTGCCAGCAGGGACAGCCCGAACACCGGGGAGCTGTTTTTT.

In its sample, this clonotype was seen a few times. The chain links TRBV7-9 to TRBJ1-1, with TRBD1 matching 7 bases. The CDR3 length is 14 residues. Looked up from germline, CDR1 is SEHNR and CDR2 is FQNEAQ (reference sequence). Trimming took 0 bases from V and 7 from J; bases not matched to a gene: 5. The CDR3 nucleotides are TGTGCCAGCAGCTTAGCGCTAGGGACAGATGAAGCTTTCTTT. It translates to CASSLALGTDEAFF.

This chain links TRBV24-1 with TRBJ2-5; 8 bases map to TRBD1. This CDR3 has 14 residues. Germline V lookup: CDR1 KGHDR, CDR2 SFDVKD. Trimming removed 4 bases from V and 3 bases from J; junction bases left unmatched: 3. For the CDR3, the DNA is TGTGCCACCAGTGACCTGGACAGGGAAGAGACCCAGTACTTC. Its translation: CATSDLDREETQYF.

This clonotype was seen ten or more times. The CDR3 here is CASSPQGQGWTGANVLTF. Written as DNA, the CDR3 is TGCGCCAGCAGCCCCCAGGGACAGGGGTGGACTGGGGCCAACGTCCTGACTTTC. The chain combines TRBV5-1 with TRBJ2-6; 10 nucleotides agree with TRBD1. CDR3 length equals 18 residues. Germline CDR1 is SGHRS and CDR2 is YFSETQ. After removal of 4 bases from V and 2 bases from J, the junction contained 9 bases not matched to a gene.

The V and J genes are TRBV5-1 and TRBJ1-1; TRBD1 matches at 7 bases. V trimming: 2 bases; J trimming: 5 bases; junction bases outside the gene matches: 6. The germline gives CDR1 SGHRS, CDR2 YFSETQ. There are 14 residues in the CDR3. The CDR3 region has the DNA TGCGCCAGCAGCTTCAGGGGGGGTGGGACTGAAGCTTTCTTT. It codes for CASSFRGGGTEAFF.

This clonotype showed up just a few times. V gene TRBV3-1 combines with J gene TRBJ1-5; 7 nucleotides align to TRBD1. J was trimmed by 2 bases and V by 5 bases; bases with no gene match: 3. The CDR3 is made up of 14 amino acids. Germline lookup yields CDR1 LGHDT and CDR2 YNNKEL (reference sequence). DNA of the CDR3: TGTGCCAGCAGCGACGGGACAGGCAATCAGCCCCAGCATTTT. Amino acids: CASSDGTGNQPQHF.

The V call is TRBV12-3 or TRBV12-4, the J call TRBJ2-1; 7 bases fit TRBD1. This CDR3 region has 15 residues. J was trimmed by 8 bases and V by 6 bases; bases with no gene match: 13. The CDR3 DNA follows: TGTGCCAGCAGCCATCTCCGCGACAGGGACGATGAGCAGTTCTTC. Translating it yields CASSHLRDRDDEQFF.

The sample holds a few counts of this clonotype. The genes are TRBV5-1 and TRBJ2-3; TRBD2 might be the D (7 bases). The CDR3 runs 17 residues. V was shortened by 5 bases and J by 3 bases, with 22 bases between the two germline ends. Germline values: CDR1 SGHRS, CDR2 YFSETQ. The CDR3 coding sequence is TGCGCCAGCAGTCCGAGGGGGGGCGTTGGTTGGACAGATACGCAGTATTTT. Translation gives CASSPRGGVGWTDTQYF.

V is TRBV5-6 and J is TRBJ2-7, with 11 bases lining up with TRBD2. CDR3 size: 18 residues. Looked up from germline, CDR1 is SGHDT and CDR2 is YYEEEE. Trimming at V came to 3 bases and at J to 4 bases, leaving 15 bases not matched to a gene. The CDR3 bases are TGTGCCAGCAGCTCCAGGGGCGTGACTAGCGGGGATATGTACGAGCAGTACGTC. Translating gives CASSSRGVTSGDMYEQYV.

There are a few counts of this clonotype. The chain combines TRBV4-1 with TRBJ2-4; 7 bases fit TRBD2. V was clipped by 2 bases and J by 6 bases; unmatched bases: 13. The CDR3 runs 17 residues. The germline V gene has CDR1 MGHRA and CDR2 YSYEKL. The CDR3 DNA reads TGCGCCAGCAGCCAATGGGGGGGGACGGTAGAACTAAACATTCAGTACTTC. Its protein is CASSQWGGTVELNIQYF.

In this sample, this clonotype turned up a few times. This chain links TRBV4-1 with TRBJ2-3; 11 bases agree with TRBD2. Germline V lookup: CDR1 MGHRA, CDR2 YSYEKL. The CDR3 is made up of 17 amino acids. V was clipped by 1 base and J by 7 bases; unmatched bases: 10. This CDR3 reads CASSQVSSGGPSNTQYF. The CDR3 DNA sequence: TGCGCCAGCAGCCAAGTATCTAGCGGGGGGCCTTCTAATACGCAGTATTTT.

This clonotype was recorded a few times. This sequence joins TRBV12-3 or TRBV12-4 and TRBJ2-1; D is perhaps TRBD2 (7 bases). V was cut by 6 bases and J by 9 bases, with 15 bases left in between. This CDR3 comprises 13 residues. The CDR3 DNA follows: TGTGCCAGCAGCGAACGGGGGGCAGGTGAGCAGTTCTTC. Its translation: CASSERGAGEQFF.

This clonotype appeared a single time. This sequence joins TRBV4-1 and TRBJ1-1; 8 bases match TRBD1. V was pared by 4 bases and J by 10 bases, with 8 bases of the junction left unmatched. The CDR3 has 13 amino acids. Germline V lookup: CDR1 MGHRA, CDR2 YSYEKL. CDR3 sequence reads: CASSPPGQELAFF. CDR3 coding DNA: TGCGCCAGCAGCCCGCCGGGACAGGAACTAGCTTTCTTT.